The rows below give T cell receptor beta chains drawn from one sample of a study of T cell responses to AZD1222 COVID-19 vaccine. The method was immunoSEQ multiplex PCR; TCRdb's version includes in-frame clones alone and lacks a portion of them. Here the sample spans 140,000 to 150,000 clones, over 90% being singletons. The sequenced sample was peripheral blood, obtained on day 0 of AZD1222 vaccination. These receptors were obtained from an adult in good health. CDR3s include the opening cysteine and the closing phenylalanine or tryptophan. D genes are given only for firm matches. Clone size, where shown, is once, few, many, or a class for clones that have expanded.

v_call: TRBV30
clone_size: -
j_call: TRBJ1-6
d_call: TRBD1
cdr3_nt: TGTGCCTGGAGTAAAGGCCGACAGGGTATTAATTCACCCCTCCACTTT
cdr3_aa: CAWSKGRQGINSPLHF

v_call: TRBV19
clone_size: -
j_call: TRBJ1-3
d_call: -
cdr3_nt: TGTGCCAGTAGCCGACACGGCCCGACCCCAGACACCATATATTTT
cdr3_aa: CASSRHGPTPDTIYF

v_call: TRBV9
clone_size: -
j_call: TRBJ1-1
d_call: -
cdr3_nt: TGTGCCAGCAGCAGAAGGGGAAACACTGAAGCTTTCTTT
cdr3_aa: CASSRRGNTEAFF

v_call: TRBV5-6
clone_size: -
j_call: TRBJ2-1
d_call: TRBD2
cdr3_nt: TGTGCCAGCAGCTTGGAAGGAGGCGGGAGTGGTAATGAGCAGTTCTTC
cdr3_aa: CASSLEGGGSGNEQFF

v_call: TRBV19
clone_size: -
j_call: TRBJ2-1
d_call: TRBD1
cdr3_nt: TGTGCCAGTAGTGAATTCCGGGACAGGGCAGGAGAGCAGTTCTTC
cdr3_aa: CASSEFRDRAGEQFF

v_call: TRBV9
clone_size: -
j_call: TRBJ2-3
d_call: TRBD2
cdr3_nt: TGTGCCAGCAGTCAGAGCGGGAGGGGGACAGATACGCAGTATTTT
cdr3_aa: CASSQSGRGTDTQYF

v_call: TRBV19
clone_size: few
j_call: TRBJ1-4
d_call: -
cdr3_nt: TGTGCCAGTACCTCCGAGTTGGGACGGACAAATGAAAAACTGTTTTTT
cdr3_aa: CASTSELGRTNEKLFF

v_call: TRBV6-5
clone_size: once
j_call: TRBJ1-1
d_call: -
cdr3_nt: TGTGCCAGCAGTTACGTTTGGGGGGCTGAAGCTTTCTTT
cdr3_aa: CASSYVWGAEAFF

v_call: TRBV28
clone_size: -
j_call: TRBJ2-2
d_call: -
cdr3_nt: TGTGCCAGCAGTCCCGGAGGGTTTAACACCGGGGAGCTGTTTTTT
cdr3_aa: CASSPGGFNTGELFF

v_call: TRBV27
clone_size: -
j_call: TRBJ2-3
d_call: -
cdr3_nt: TGTGCCAGCAGCGACAGGTGGAGCACAGATACGCAGTATTTT
cdr3_aa: CASSDRWSTDTQYF

v_call: TRBV6-6
clone_size: -
j_call: TRBJ2-4
d_call: TRBD1
cdr3_nt: TGTGCCAGCAGGACACAGGGGGCGGGATACATTCAGTACTTC
cdr3_aa: CASRTQGAGYIQYF

v_call: TRBV5-1
clone_size: -
j_call: TRBJ2-7
d_call: -
cdr3_nt: TGCGCCAGCAGCTTGGGCGGGGCAGGGGGGTACGAGCAGTACTTC
cdr3_aa: CASSLGGAGGYEQYF

v_call: TRBV3-1/TRBV3-2
clone_size: -
j_call: TRBJ1-4
d_call: TRBD1
cdr3_nt: TGTGCCAGCAGCCAATTCCGGGACAGGGGACGAATTTTGGGAAAAACTGTTTTT
cdr3_aa: CASSQFRDRGRILGKTVF

v_call: TRBV18
clone_size: -
j_call: TRBJ1-4
d_call: -
cdr3_nt: TGTGCCAGCTCACCATCGGCGCCGGCAACTAATGAAAAACTGTTTTTT
cdr3_aa: CASSPSAPATNEKLFF

v_call: TRBV9
clone_size: -
j_call: TRBJ1-2
d_call: -
cdr3_nt: TGTGCCAGCAGCGTCGGGGACTTCCCCCACTATGGCTACACCTTC
cdr3_aa: CASSVGDFPHYGYTF

v_call: TRBV19
clone_size: few
j_call: TRBJ1-4
d_call: -
cdr3_nt: TGTGCCAGTAGTCCCCGGGACACCCTAATCGGGGTGTTTTTT
cdr3_aa: CASSPRDTLIGVFF

v_call: TRBV18
clone_size: -
j_call: TRBJ1-1
d_call: -
cdr3_nt: TGTGCCACCGCCCCCGGGGGGAACACTGAAGCTTTCTTT
cdr3_aa: CATAPGGNTEAFF

v_call: TRBV19
clone_size: once
j_call: TRBJ1-1
d_call: TRBD1
cdr3_nt: TGTGCCAGTAATTTCTTGACAGGGGGCGCGGGGAACACTGAAGCTTTCTTT
cdr3_aa: CASNFLTGGAGNTEAFF

v_call: TRBV5-5
clone_size: -
j_call: TRBJ2-7
d_call: -
cdr3_nt: TGTGCCAGCAGACCGGGGGCAGGCGACGCTCAGTACTTC
cdr3_aa: CASRPGAGDAQYF

v_call: TRBV6-5
clone_size: -
j_call: TRBJ1-2
d_call: TRBD1
cdr3_nt: TGTGCCAGCACCCGGACAGGGGAAGGCTACACCTTC
cdr3_aa: CASTRTGEGYTF

v_call: TRBV6-4
clone_size: -
j_call: TRBJ2-6
d_call: -
cdr3_nt: TGTGCCAGCAGTGACTCTGCGGACTCTGGGGCCAACGTCCTGACTTTC
cdr3_aa: CASSDSADSGANVLTF

v_call: TRBV10-3
clone_size: -
j_call: TRBJ2-7
d_call: TRBD1
cdr3_nt: TGTGCCATCAGTGAGTCAGCGGGACAGGGGCCTGCCACCATTACCTACGAGCAGTACTTC
cdr3_aa: CAISESAGQGPATITYEQYF

v_call: TRBV6-2/TRBV6-3
clone_size: once
j_call: TRBJ1-2
d_call: -
cdr3_nt: TGTGCCAGCAGTCCCACTTCTGCCGGGACCTATGGCTACACCTTC
cdr3_aa: CASSPTSAGTYGYTF

v_call: TRBV24-1
clone_size: -
j_call: TRBJ2-2
d_call: -
cdr3_nt: TGTGCCACCGCGGGGCCGGATAACACCGGGGAGCTGTTTTTT
cdr3_aa: CATAGPDNTGELFF

v_call: TRBV25-1
clone_size: -
j_call: TRBJ1-6
d_call: -
cdr3_nt: TGTGCCAGCAGCCCTACAGGGACACCCCTCCACTTT
cdr3_aa: CASSPTGTPLHF

v_call: TRBV9
clone_size: -
j_call: TRBJ1-1
d_call: -
cdr3_nt: TGTGCCAGCAGCCTATTGACAGAGATGAACACTGAAGCTTTCTTT
cdr3_aa: CASSLLTEMNTEAFF

v_call: TRBV7-9
clone_size: -
j_call: TRBJ2-1
d_call: -
cdr3_nt: TGTGCCAGCATCTTGGGGGGATATGCGTGGGAAGATGAGCAGTTCTTC
cdr3_aa: CASILGGYAWEDEQFF

v_call: TRBV5-1
clone_size: -
j_call: TRBJ1-4
d_call: TRBD1
cdr3_nt: TGCGCCAGCAGCTGGGGACAGGGGGGCTTAGAAAAACTGTTTTTT
cdr3_aa: CASSWGQGGLEKLFF

v_call: TRBV10-3
clone_size: -
j_call: TRBJ2-3
d_call: -
cdr3_nt: TGTGCCATCAGTGAGTCGAGGGAGTCCGTAGATACGCAGTATTTT
cdr3_aa: CAISESRESVDTQYF

v_call: TRBV27
clone_size: -
j_call: TRBJ1-5
d_call: -
cdr3_nt: TGTGCCAGCAGTTTATTCTATAGCAATCAGCCCCAGCATTTT
cdr3_aa: CASSLFYSNQPQHF

v_call: TRBV6-5
clone_size: -
j_call: TRBJ1-1
d_call: -
cdr3_nt: TGTGCCAGCAGCTACGGGACACTGAACACTGAAGCTTTCTTT
cdr3_aa: CASSYGTLNTEAFF

v_call: TRBV4-2
clone_size: -
j_call: TRBJ1-6
d_call: -
cdr3_nt: TGTGCCAGCAGCCACGAAGGGAATTCACCCCTCCACTTT
cdr3_aa: CASSHEGNSPLHF